This T cell receptor (beta chain) came from a study of cytomegalovirus exposure and HLA in healthy donors. Primers for the PCR totalled 60 Vbeta and 13 Jbeta. TCRdb's copy holds only in-frame clones and misses some; the assay was immunoSEQ multiplex PCR. The data hold 100,000 to 150,000 clones, with under 12% observed a single time. Germline V gene data show CDR1 as SGHVS and CDR2 as FNYEAQ. The J segment lost 2 bases and the V segment lost 4 bases, leaving 1 base of the junction unmatched. This CDR3 has 14 amino acids. The rearrangement links TRBV7-6 to TRBJ1-3, with TRBD1 matching 8 bases. The TCR was taken from a woman aged 18-35 years in good health and CMV-seropositive. Sequencing input: PBMCs. CDR3 sequence reads: CASSSQGAGNTIYF. CDR3 in DNA: TGTGCCAGCAGCTCACAGGGGGCTGGAAACACCATATATTTT. Full variable domain (outside the CDR3, taken from reference TRBV7-6 and TRBJ1-3): GAGVSQSPRYKVTKRGQDVALRCDPISGHVSLYWYRQALGQGPEFLTYFNYEAQQDKSGLPNDRFSAERPEGSISTLTIQRTEQRDSAMYRCASSSQGAGNTIYFGEGSWLTVV.